This TCR beta chain was identified during a study of cytomegalovirus exposure and HLA in healthy donors. PCR used 60 Vbeta primers and 13 Jbeta primers. The method was immunoSEQ multiplex PCR; TCRdb's version includes in-frame clones alone and lacks a portion of them. The repertoire holds over 150,000 clones, with roughly 80% as singletons. The trim removed 2 bases at V and 4 bases at J, leaving 9 bases unmatched. Germline CDR1 and CDR2: MGHRA and YSYEKL. The CDR3 is made up of 16 amino acids. This receptor was taken from a male donor in good health and CMV-seronegative. Sequencing was done on a sample of PBMCs. The V and J genes are TRBV4-1 and TRBJ2-7, with 9 bases aligning to TRBD1. The CDR3 here is CASSQPGTGIWYEQYF. CDR3 coding DNA: TGCGCCAGCAGCCAACCCGGGACAGGGATATGGTACGAGCAGTACTTC.